This TCR beta chain is drawn from a study of blood T cells in healthy people across ages (dated by TCRdb to the mid-2010s). Turning to the overall study: Template switching captured roughly one uniquely barcoded TCR beta cDNA molecule per two T cells in model experiments. The donors were divided into four age groups: young (average around 15 years), middle-aged (about 41), aged (about 61) and long-lived (roughly 88). The study measured age-related changes in TCR beta repertoire diversity using deep sequencing normalized with unique cDNA molecular identifiers. To avoid experimental bias, donors of different ages were randomly spread across the sequencing lanes. The study analyzed two additional independent replicas of 1 million unique cDNA reads from the same blood draw for two donors, one aged 18 to 30 and one aged 80 or older. Here is what the overall study found, with its caveats: Observed TCR beta diversity per million T cells fell roughly linearly with age, and a significant reduction was already apparent by age roughly 40. Conclusive comparison of naive and antigen-experienced compartments was prevented by the profiling of bulk unsorted PBMCs. The percentage of naive T cells measured by flow cytometry correlated strongly with observed TCR beta diversity. Total diversity estimates from one million sequenced T cells were considered lower bounds and underestimates. Because the CMV infection status of the donors was unknown, age-related changes in expanded clonotypes may potentially have been confounded. The long-lived group showed more naive CD4+ T cells, fewer expanded clones and increased TCR diversity than the aged group, suggesting age selection.

Per the germline V gene (reference sequence), DFQATT is the CDR1 and SNEGSKA is the CDR2. From its cysteine to its phenylalanine, the CDR3 spans 13 amino acids. The read is trimmed to its CDR3 DNA, 39 bases read in frame from base 1. As concerns this clonotype: What antigen it recognizes has not been identified. No clone much larger than this one lies a single base away; base qualities are absent.

Libraries were made using 5' RACE. Sequencing used an Illumina HiSeq 2500. The second PCR ran for about 7 to 11 cycles and used a J-beta primer mix along with a sample-barcoded 5' primer. Each TCR beta cDNA molecule received a unique molecular identifier from a template-switch 5' adaptor carrying 12 random nucleotides. Each sample yielded at least 2.5 million CDR3-containing paired-end reads. First-strand cDNA synthesis was performed from all RNA using the Mint cDNA synthesis kit, with priming by a TRBC-specific oligonucleotide. Following uracil-DNA glycosylase treatment, all cDNA underwent a first 18-cycle PCR with the universal primers M1SS and BC2_uni_R. The study's processing was this. Normalization of each sample was performed by random selection of 1 million high-quality reads, each carrying a distinct molecular identifier. Instead of being binned into consensus sequences, reads with shared molecular identifiers were discarded. MiTCR, run with a Q25 quality threshold and the strictest error-elimination algorithm, handled CDR3 identification, clonotype clustering and error correction. A nonparametric unseen species model with Euler transformation was used to estimate a lower bound on total TCR beta diversity. Using fastp trimming at Q25 and MiXCR clonotype assembly, TCRdb reanalyzed the public sequencing data and kept in-frame beta chains. A single entry per CDR3 protein holds the most common genes and DNA from its merged rows. It is TCRdb's table, rather than the study itself, that gives the V and J calls and clone size. In this sample the table shows roughly 2 million distinct CDR3 sequences, roughly 49% of which occur a single time. 2.1% of the sample lies in the top ten.

Donors were roughly 40 systemically healthy Caucasian individuals from Russia aged roughly 6 to 100 years. Approximately 10 milliliters of peripheral blood were collected from each donor into EDTA-treated Vacutainer tubes. PBMCs were isolated by Ficoll-Paque density-gradient centrifugation, with at least 7 million obtained per sample. Trizol reagent was used to extract total RNA from the PBMCs, yielding at least 6 micrograms per sample. Naive CD45RAhigh/CD27high T cell percentages were measured by flow cytometry on a PBMC aliquot from every donor. Material: blood. This receptor was obtained from a woman in her 40s in good health. The chain couples TRBV20-1 to TRBJ2-1, and the D gene may be TRBD2, 6 bases matching. The CDR3 loop reads CSIRGGANNEQFF. The nucleotides are TGCAGCATAAGGGGCGGGGCAAACAATGAGCAGTTCTTC.